This is a list of T cell receptor beta chains from one sample in a study of blood T cell repertoires in COVID-19. Clones were read by immunoSEQ multiplex PCR, and TCRdb kept only the in-frame ones, dropping some. The table lists some 520,000 clones, roughly 87% of them singletons. The sequencing input was peripheral blood. These receptors originate from a man between 18 and 35 years old with COVID-19, enrolled during active disease. CDR3s include the opening cysteine and the closing phenylalanine or tryptophan. The D gene is left open where the match is weak. Clone size appears in some rows only: once, few, many, or a class for an expanded clone.

clone_size j_call v_call d_call cdr3_aa cdr3_nt
NA TRBJ2-5 TRBV7-9 TRBD1 CASSPTGQGANQETQYF TGTGCCAGCAGCCCTACCGGACAGGGGGCAAATCAAGAGACCCAGTACTTC
NA TRBJ1-4 TRBV19 NA CASRGIANEKLFF TGTGCCAGCAGGGGTATCGCTAATGAAAAACTGTTTTTT
NA TRBJ1-6 TRBV27 NA CASSLQGWNSPLHF TGTGCCAGCAGCCTTCAGGGGTGGAATTCACCCCTCCACTTT
NA TRBJ2-7 TRBV7-8 NA CASSLGGVNDEQYF TGTGCCAGCAGCTTAGGGGGCGTTAATGACGAGCAGTACTTC
NA TRBJ2-2 TRBV11-3 TRBD1 CASSPRDRGDTGELFF TGTGCCAGCAGTCCTCGGGACAGGGGGGACACCGGGGAGCTGTTTTTT
NA TRBJ2-6 TRBV7-9 TRBD1 CASSNRGQGTSGANVLTF TGTGCCAGCAGCAACCGGGGACAGGGGACCTCTGGGGCCAACGTCCTGACTTTC
NA TRBJ2-5 TRBV4-1 TRBD2 CASSQEGLAGQETQYF TGCGCCAGCAGCCAAGAGGGTCTAGCGGGACAAGAGACCCAGTACTTC
NA TRBJ1-4 TRBV4-2 NA CASSQDGREKLFF TGTGCCAGCAGCCAAGATGGCAGGGAAAAACTGTTTTTT
NA TRBJ2-7 TRBV3-1/TRBV3-2 TRBD1 CASTSRDRVEQYF TGTGCCAGCACGTCCCGGGACAGGGTCGAGCAGTACTTC
once TRBJ2-7 TRBV29-1 NA CSVLGGSSYEQYF TGCAGCGTTCTAGGAGGTAGCTCCTACGAGCAGTACTTC
NA TRBJ2-7 TRBV5-4 NA CASSGGRGLDYNEQYF TGTGCCAGCAGCGGGGGCCGGGGTCTAGATTATAACGAGCAGTACTTC
NA TRBJ1-2 TRBV6-5 TRBD1 CASSRPGQGHYGYTF TGTGCCAGCAGTAGGCCCGGACAGGGCCACTATGGCTACACCTTC
NA TRBJ1-1 TRBV6-6 NA CASSTQGMDTEAFF TGTGCCAGCAGTACTCAGGGGATGGACACTGAAGCTTTCTTT
NA TRBJ2-3 TRBV5-8 NA CASSLGGVYTDTQYF TGTGCCAGCAGCTTGGGCGGAGTATACACAGATACGCAGTATTTT
NA TRBJ2-1 TRBV6-2/TRBV6-3 TRBD2 CASSQWSSGGPNEQFF TGTGCCAGCAGCCAATGGTCCAGCGGGGGGCCTAATGAGCAGTTCTTC
NA TRBJ1-4 TRBV29-1 NA CSGGGGTNEKLFF TGCAGCGGAGGGGGGGGAACTAATGAAAAACTGTTTTTT
NA TRBJ2-2 TRBV10-3 NA CAILEASNTGELFF TGTGCCATCCTGGAGGCTTCGAACACCGGGGAGCTGTTTTTT
NA TRBJ2-7 TRBV24-1 NA CATSDGVKSLEQYF TGTGCCACCAGTGATGGAGTCAAAAGCCTCGAGCAGTACTTC
NA TRBJ1-1 TRBV29-1 NA CSVLRPHDTEAFF TGCAGCGTACTAAGACCCCACGACACTGAAGCTTTCTTT
NA TRBJ2-1 TRBV14 NA CASSQDGSTYNEQFF TGTGCCAGCAGCCAAGACGGGAGTACCTACAATGAGCAGTTCTTC
NA TRBJ2-2 TRBV4-1 TRBD2 CASSYGGGTGELFF TGCGCCAGCAGTTATGGGGGGGGCACCGGGGAGCTGTTTTTT
NA TRBJ1-2 TRBV2 TRBD1 CASSEGGRGLHGYTF TGTGCCAGCAGTGAAGGGGGCAGGGGGCTGCATGGCTACACCTTC
NA TRBJ1-6 TRBV6-4 NA CASSRGLGSPLHF TGTGCCAGCAGTAGGGGCCTGGGTTCACCCCTCCACTTT